The T cell receptor (beta chain) described here comes from a study of blood T cell repertoires in COVID-19. The CDR3 contains 15 residues. Per the germline V gene, CDR1 is KGHSH and CDR2 is LQKENI. With 2 bases removed from V and 5 bases from J, the gap between germline ends came to 13 bases. Repertoires were generated with immunoSEQ multiplex PCR, while TCRdb's copy carries only in-frame clones and drops some. The table lists about 200,000 clones, roughly 84% of them singletons. What was sequenced was peripheral blood. This chain links TRBV18 with TRBJ1-5, with D maybe TRBD1 (6 bases). The clonotype originates from a man aged 50-59 years with active or convalescent COVID-19. For the CDR3, the DNA is TGTGCCAGCTCACCATTGCGGGGGGCTGATCAGCCCCAGCATTTT. Its translation: CASSPLRGADQPQHF.